A single sample gave rise to the 25 T cell receptor beta chains below, sequenced in a study of shared clonotypes between healthy human individuals. Data came from immunoSEQ multiplex PCR; TCRdb stores just in-frame clones and leaves some out. The sample lists more than 900,000 clones, approximately 80% occurring once. Sequencing input: memory CD4+ T cells from PBMCs. The subset was: CD45RA-negative fraction. All receptors derive from a man aged 18 to 35 in good health. Some clones in this sample may be carry-over from other donors' samples.

J is TRBJ1-5 and V is TRBV4-2, with TRBD1 identical over 9 bases. CDR1 is LGHNA, CDR2 YNFKEQ, per germline. The CDR3 has 15 amino acids. Losses at the gene ends were 1 base for V and 7 bases for J; bases not matched to a gene: 5. This chain's CDR3 is CASSQGTGDQQPQHF. The DNA of the CDR3 is TGTGCCAGCAGCCAAGGGACAGGGGATCAGCAGCCCCAGCATTTT.

The chain joins TRBV2 to TRBJ2-4; 7 bases align to TRBD2. V lost 5 bases and J lost 6; bases outside the gene matches: 10. This CDR3 comprises 15 residues. The germline V gene encodes CDR1 SNHLY and CDR2 FYNNEI. CDR3 sequence (DNA): TGTGCCAGCAGTACCCAGCGGGGCTTGGTAAACATTCAGTACTTC. Translating gives CASSTQRGLVNIQYF. Full variable domain (remainder filled in from reference TRBV2 and TRBJ2-4): EPEVTQTPSHQVTQMGQEVILRCVPISNHLYFYWYRQILGQKVEFLVSFYNNEISEKSEIFDDQFSVERPDGSNFTLKIRSTKLEDSAMYFCASSTQRGLVNIQYFGAGTRLSVL.

This chain connects TRBV4-3 to TRBJ2-5; perhaps TRBD1 as D (5 bases). The DNA end is a closer match to TRBJ2-7, so the J assignment may be wrong. Germline values: CDR1 LGHNA, CDR2 YSLEER. The CDR3 loop spans 13 amino acids. The CDR3 DNA is TGCGCCAGCAGCCAAGATTGGGGCGTCGAGCAGTACTTC. Encoded protein: CASSQDWGVEQYF.

This chain links TRBV6-1 with TRBJ1-2; the D is unclear. This CDR3 contains 15 residues. Germline assignment: CDR1 MNHNS and CDR2 SASEGT. Trimming removed 2 bases at V and 3 bases at J, with 13 bases between. This CDR3 is CASSEIGLGDYGYTF. The CDR3 bases are TGTGCCAGCAGTGAAATCGGCCTCGGGGACTATGGCTACACCTTC.

The chain is built from TRBV11-3 and TRBJ2-7; possible D gene TRBD2, 5 bases. Germline CDR1 and CDR2: SGHNT and YENEEA. Trimming took off 6 bases at V and 5 bases at J, with 14 bases between the two ends. The CDR3 is 13 amino acids. CDR3 coding DNA: TGTGCCAGCAGTCAACACGGGGTTGACGAGCAGTACTTC. This gives the protein CASSQHGVDEQYF.

The rearrangement uses TRBV7-8 and TRBJ2-5, with D hard to call. The CDR3 is made up of 15 amino acids. V lost 1 base and J lost 5, with 14 bases in between. Germline V gene lookup returns CDR1 SGHVS and CDR2 FQNEAQ. CDR3 loop: CASSLVGRLRETQYF. In nucleotides, the CDR3 is TGTGCCAGCAGCTTAGTCGGACGTCTTAGGGAGACCCAGTACTTC.

The chain joins TRBV28 to TRBJ2-1; maybe TRBD2 (6 bases). The V end lost 2 bases, the J end lost 8 bases, and 22 bases lay between the germline ends. The V gene's germline CDR1 is MDHEN and CDR2 SYDVKM. The CDR3 runs to 17 residues. CDR3 in amino acids: CASSLGMTGFGGDEQFF. DNA of the CDR3: TGTGCCAGCAGTTTAGGTATGACGGGTTTTGGAGGGGATGAGCAGTTCTTC. Full variable domain (missing parts from reference TRBV28 and TRBJ2-1): DVKVTQSSRYLVKRTGEKVFLECVQDMDHENMFWYRQDPGLGLRLIYFSYDVKMKEKGDIPEGYSVSREKKERFSLILESASTNQTSMYLCASSLGMTGFGGDEQFFGPGTRLTVL.

The chain is built from TRBV2 and TRBJ2-5, with D perhaps TRBD1 (6 bases). Trimming removed 8 bases at V and 4 bases at J, with 14 bases between. Germline V gene sequence: CDR1 SNHLY, CDR2 FYNNEI. The CDR3 has 13 amino acids. In DNA form, the CDR3 reads TGTGCCAGCGGGCAGGGGAGAGGAGAGACCCAGTACTTC. This encodes CASGQGRGETQYF.

This sequence joins TRBV7-7 and TRBJ2-1; D is possibly TRBD1 (7 bases). Germline V gene lookup returns CDR1 SSHAT and CDR2 FNYEAQ (reference sequence). There are 16 residues in the CDR3. Trimming stripped 0 bases from V and 1 base from J, with 10 bases between. CDR3 sequence reads: CASSLAAGGSYNEQFF. The CDR3 DNA reads as TGTGCCAGCAGCTTAGCAGCAGGGGGGTCCTACAATGAGCAGTTCTTC.

This clone has more than one count but fewer than ten. Distinct nucleotide sequences in the sample also encode this CDR3. The V and J genes are TRBV10-3 and TRBJ1-1; a possible D gene is TRBD1 (6 bases). CDR1 ENHRY and CDR2 SYGVKD come from the germline V gene. With 6 bases removed from V and 1 base from J, the gap between germline ends came to 9 bases. The CDR3 consists of 13 residues. Here the CDR3 DNA reads TGTGCCATCAGGGAACAGGGGAACACTGAAGCTTTCTTT. This sequence encodes CAIREQGNTEAFF.

This chain uses TRBV7-9 with TRBJ1-2; D is uncertain. The V end was cut by 4 bases, the J end by 3 bases, with 15 bases between. This CDR3 spans 15 amino acids. Germline V lookup: CDR1 SEHNR, CDR2 FQNEAQ (reference sequence). The CDR3 sequence: CASSSLAAAHYGYTF. The CDR3 region has the DNA TGTGCCAGCAGCTCCCTGGCAGCCGCCCACTATGGCTACACCTTC.

The V and J genes are TRBV4-1 and TRBJ2-1; TRBD2 matches at 9 bases. With V trimmed by 1 base and J by 8 bases, 9 bases remained unmatched. Germline lookup yields CDR1 MGHRA and CDR2 YSYEKL. This CDR3 comprises 16 residues. The CDR3 sequence: CASSQVNLAGTYEQFF. As DNA, the CDR3 is TGCGCCAGCAGCCAAGTCAACCTAGCGGGAACCTATGAGCAGTTCTTC.

The J gene is TRBJ2-1, the V gene TRBV27, with 9 bases aligning to TRBD2. Germline trimming cut 5 bases from V and 4 bases from J; bases unmatched to any gene: 6. This CDR3 contains 15 residues. Looked up from germline, CDR1 is MNHEY and CDR2 is SMNVEV (reference sequence). The CDR3 loop reads CASSLTSGLYNEQFF. CDR3 coding DNA: TGTGCCAGCAGTCTGACTAGCGGCCTTTACAATGAGCAGTTCTTC.

This chain uses TRBV5-5 with TRBJ1-4, with D unresolved. The CDR3 spans 13 residues. Germline values: CDR1 SGHKS, CDR2 YYEKEE (reference sequence). V lost 2 bases and J 8 bases, leaving 10 bases between the germline ends. The CDR3 reads CASSFLEVEKLFF. As DNA, the CDR3 is TGTGCCAGCAGCTTTCTGGAAGTAGAAAAACTGTTTTTT. Supplemented by reference TRBV5-5 and TRBJ1-4, the full variable domain reads DAGVTQSPTHLIKTRGQQVTLRCSPISGHKSVSWYQQVLGQGPQFIFQYYEKEERGRGNFPDRFSARQFPNYSSELNVNALLLGDSALYLCASSFLEVEKLFFGSGTQLSVL.

The chain combines TRBV27 with TRBJ1-4, with 7 bases identical to TRBD1. Trimming at V came to 7 bases and at J to 7 bases, leaving 9 bases not matched to a gene. From germline, CDR1 is MNHEY and CDR2 SMNVEV (reference sequence). The CDR3 sequence is 14 residues long. The CDR3 loop is CASTGQALGEKLFF. CDR3 sequence (DNA): TGTGCCAGCACTGGACAGGCCTTGGGTGAAAAACTGTTTTTT.

The CDR3 DNA reads as TGTGCCAGCAGCCGTGACAGGGATAAGCAGTACTTC. This gives the protein CASSRDRDKQYF. The chain has TRBV11-2 and TRBJ2-7; 7 bases are a match to TRBD1. V lost 5 bases to trimming and J lost 8 bases; unmatched junction nucleotides: 6. Germline CDR1 SGHAT, CDR2 FQNNGV. The CDR3 sequence is 12 residues long.

The CDR3 loop reads CASSFIAGGPGELFF. The CDR3 coding sequence is TGCGCCAGCAGCTTTATAGCGGGAGGGCCCGGGGAGCTGTTTTTT. The genes are TRBV5-1 and TRBJ2-2; the match to TRBD2 covers 11 bases. This CDR3 comprises 15 residues. The germline V gene has CDR1 SGHRS and CDR2 YFSETQ. J gave up 6 bases and V 2 bases, and 3 bases lay outside the gene matches.

The rearrangement uses TRBV29-1 and TRBJ2-7; D is possibly TRBD1 or TRBD2 (5 bases each). The germline CDR1 and CDR2 sequences are SQVTM and ANQGSEA. V was trimmed by 6 bases and J by 7 bases, leaving 16 bases between them. The CDR3 has 12 amino acids. CDR3 region: CSVKGPRGEQYF. CDR3 bases: TGCAGCGTGAAGGGACCGCGAGGGGAGCAGTACTTC.

This chain uses TRBV6-5 with TRBJ1-4; TRBD1 matches at 10 bases. Looked up from germline, CDR1 is MNHEY and CDR2 is SVGAGI. V lost 2 bases to trimming and J lost 6 bases; unmatched junction nucleotides: 3. CDR3 size: 15 residues. The CDR3 region has the DNA TGTGCCAGCAGTTACGGGGGACAGGGGTATGAAAAACTGTTTTTT. Protein product: CASSYGGQGYEKLFF.

Worth noting for this clone: A much bigger clone sits one base away, suggesting this may be a read error. V gene TRBV7-2 combines with J gene TRBJ2-5, with D unclear. Germline CDR1 SGHTA, CDR2 FQGNSA. CDR3 length: 13 amino acids. Trimming pared 2 bases from V and 1 base from J, leaving 5 bases between. This chain's CDR3 is CASSLWAQETQYF. The CDR3 nucleotides are TGTGCCAGCAGCTTATGGGCCCAAGAGACCCAGTACTTC.

The chain links TRBV4-2 to TRBJ2-3, with D tentatively TRBD2 (6 bases). CDR1 is LGHNA and CDR2 is YNFKEQ in the germline V gene. With 4 bases removed from V and 5 bases from J, the gap between germline ends came to 22 bases. The CDR3 spans 17 residues. This CDR3 is CASSPLSGGSGRDTQYF. CDR3 nucleotides: TGTGCCAGCAGCCCCCTCTCTGGGGGGAGTGGTAGAGATACGCAGTATTTT.

The rearrangement joins TRBV2 to TRBJ1-5, with D tentatively TRBD1 (5 bases). The CDR3 contains 13 residues. Per the germline V gene, CDR1 is SNHLY and CDR2 is FYNNEI. Trimming took off 6 bases at V and 4 bases at J, with 10 bases between the two ends. CDR3 protein: CASRPGPNQPQHF. The CDR3 coding sequence is TGTGCCAGCAGGCCGGGACCTAATCAGCCCCAGCATTTT.

This clone was counted a few times. CDR3 nucleotides: TGTGCCAGCAGTCAGTCCGGGACAGGGGTCAACACCGGGGAGCTGTTTTTT. Translated, it gives CASSQSGTGVNTGELFF. The chain employs TRBV2 and TRBJ2-2; 10 bases fit TRBD1. Trimming removed 5 bases from V and 2 bases from J; junction bases left unmatched: 8. This CDR3 comprises 17 residues. The germline V gene has CDR1 SNHLY and CDR2 FYNNEI.

The chain links TRBV27 to TRBJ2-7; 9 bases agree with TRBD2. Germline CDR1 is MNHEY and CDR2 is SMNVEV (reference sequence). J gave up 3 bases and V 6 bases, and 12 bases lay outside the gene matches. The CDR3 contains 16 residues. In DNA, the CDR3 is TGTGCCAGCAGGGGGGTCGGGTCTAGCGGGGACTACGAGCAGTACTTC. It translates to CASRGVGSSGDYEQYF.

The CDR3 region is CASSQVNALSGYTF. CDR3 bases: TGCGCCAGCAGCCAAGTTAACGCTTTGAGTGGCTACACCTTC. The chain recombines TRBV4-1 with TRBJ1-2; D is uncertain. V dropped 1 base and J dropped 7 bases, with 13 bases sitting between them. CDR1 MGHRA and CDR2 YSYEKL come from the germline V gene. The CDR3 runs to 14 residues.